Below, 17 T cell receptor beta chains from the same sample are listed, as sequenced in a study of T cell responses to AZD1222 COVID-19 vaccine. The assay was immunoSEQ multiplex PCR, and TCRdb's table has in-frame clones only and misses some. The data show approximately 100,000 clones, about 89% seen once. The source material was peripheral blood, sampled 28 days after the second AZD1222 dose. These receptors all stem from an adult who received the AZD1222 COVID-19 vaccine.

The V and J genes are TRBV4-2 and TRBJ2-5; 12 positions match TRBD1. CDR1 and CDR2 from the germline V gene are LGHNA and YNFKEQ. Losses at the gene ends were 4 bases for V and 7 bases for J; bases not matched to a gene: 7. The CDR3 loop spans 15 amino acids. In DNA form, the CDR3 reads TGTGCCAGCAGCCCGGGGACAGGGGGCATCGTGACCCAGTACTTC. Its translation is CASSPGTGGIVTQYF.

The V gene is TRBV7-2, the J gene TRBJ2-7; D remains unclear. Trimming shortened V by 3 bases and J by 1 base, and 10 bases separated the two germline ends. Germline CDR1 reads SGHTA; CDR2 reads FQGNSA. This CDR3 spans 14 amino acids. For the CDR3, the DNA is TGTGCCAGCAGCTTTGGGCCTCAATCCTACGAGCAGTACTTC. Translation gives CASSFGPQSYEQYF.

The chain couples TRBV10-3 to TRBJ1-4, with 8 positions matching TRBD1. Germline V lookup: CDR1 ENHRY, CDR2 SYGVKD. The CDR3 extends over 15 amino acids. Trimming took 2 bases from V and 7 from J; bases not matched to a gene: 6. CDR3 sequence: CAISEQGQGSEKLFF. The CDR3 bases are TGTGCCATCAGTGAGCAAGGACAGGGAAGTGAAAAACTGTTTTTT.

The gene calls are TRBV7-7 and TRBJ2-5; 12 bases are a match to TRBD2. V trimming: 5 bases; J trimming: 5 bases; junction bases outside the gene matches: 6. This CDR3 is built from 15 residues. Germline CDR1 is SSHAT and CDR2 is FNYEAQ (reference sequence). The CDR3 here is CASSPSGRAEETQYF. The CDR3 DNA is TGTGCCAGCAGCCCTAGCGGGAGGGCGGAGGAGACCCAGTACTTC.

The J gene is TRBJ2-5, the V gene TRBV14, with TRBD1 matching over 10 bases. Germline V gene data show CDR1 as SGHDN and CDR2 as FVKESK. The CDR3 runs to 16 residues. V gave up 4 bases and J gave up 4 bases; unmatched junction bases: 9. CDR3 nucleotide sequence: TGTGCCAGCAGCCTCGGCCGGGGACAGGGGACAGAGACCCAGTACTTC. This gives the protein CASSLGRGQGTETQYF.

The V gene is TRBV7-8, the J gene TRBJ1-3, with D possibly matching TRBD1 (5 bases). The germline V gene has CDR1 SGHVS and CDR2 FQNEAQ. The length of the CDR3 is 14 residues. Trimming cost V 2 bases and J 3 bases, with 8 bases left between them. In nucleotides, the CDR3 is TGTGCCAGCAGCTTAAGGGGAGGTGGAAACACCATATATTTT. Translated, it gives CASSLRGGGNTIYF.

This sequence joins TRBV7-3 and TRBJ2-3; D unclear. Germline V gene lookup returns CDR1 SGHTA and CDR2 FQGTGA. Trimming removed 2 bases at V and 2 bases at J, with 8 bases between. CDR3 length: 14 residues. The CDR3 loop reads CASSLGLFTDTQYF. The CDR3 DNA reads TGTGCCAGCAGCTTAGGCCTTTTCACAGATACGCAGTATTTT.

This clone was observed once. The chain uses TRBV5-1 and TRBJ2-3, with a possible D match to TRBD1 (6 bases). The germline CDR1 and CDR2 sequences are SGHRS and YFSETQ. This CDR3 has 14 amino acids. V was trimmed by 7 bases and J by 4 bases, leaving 16 bases between them. The DNA for the CDR3 is TGCGCCAGCGGCCCCACAGGGTTCCCAGATACGCAGTATTTT. Protein: CASGPTGFPDTQYF.

The chain links TRBV5-5 to TRBJ1-5, with D possibly TRBD1 on 5 matching bases. Germline V gives CDR1 SGHKS, CDR2 YYEKEE (reference sequence). V dropped 1 base and J dropped 4 bases, with 6 bases sitting between them. The CDR3 is 13 residues long. Here the CDR3 reads CASSLPGNQPQHF. CDR3 nucleotide sequence: TGTGCCAGCAGCTTGCCAGGGAATCAGCCCCAGCATTTT.

V gene TRBV30 combines with J gene TRBJ1-1, with D perhaps TRBD1 (5 bases). The CDR3 contains 13 residues. Germline CDR1 and CDR2: GTSNPN and SVGIG (reference sequence). V was trimmed by 4 bases and J by 3 bases, leaving 12 bases between them. CDR3 in amino acids: CAWTGRSDTEAFF. As DNA, the CDR3 is TGTGCCTGGACAGGGAGGTCCGACACTGAAGCTTTCTTT.

This clone was counted a single time. V is TRBV5-4 and J is TRBJ1-1; possibly TRBD1 for D (5 bases). The V and J ends lost 0 bases and 4 bases respectively, with 16 bases between them. The CDR3 is made up of 16 amino acids. Germline V CDR1 and CDR2: SGHNT, YYREEE (reference sequence). CDR3 protein: CASSLEAGMLATEAFF. CDR3 coding DNA: TGTGCCAGCAGCTTGGAGGCAGGGATGTTGGCCACTGAAGCTTTCTTT.

CDR3 amino acids: CASSQEGAEYGYTF. DNA of the CDR3: TGTGCCAGCAGCCAAGAAGGGGCAGAATATGGCTACACCTTC. This chain links TRBV4-2 with TRBJ1-2; possibly TRBD1 for D (5 bases). CDR3 length: 14 amino acids. CDR1 is LGHNA and CDR2 is YNFKEQ in the germline V gene. Trimming took off 0 bases at V and 5 bases at J, with 10 bases between the two ends.

CDR3 region: CASNPRGTNEKLFF. The CDR3 bases are TGTGCCAGTAATCCGAGGGGAACTAATGAAAAACTGTTTTTT. This sequence joins TRBV19 and TRBJ1-4, with D possibly being TRBD1 (5 bases). CDR3 size: 14 residues. The germline V and J ends were trimmed by 7 bases and 1 base, with 10 bases remaining between them. CDR1 LNHDA and CDR2 SQIVND come from the germline V gene (reference sequence).

The chain has TRBV18 and TRBJ2-7; no clear D gene. Trimming cost V 4 bases and J 5 bases, with 9 bases left between them. Looked up from germline, CDR1 is KGHSH and CDR2 is LQKENI. The CDR3 covers 12 residues. CDR3 sequence reads: CASSHDNHEQYF. The CDR3 DNA follows: TGTGCCAGCTCACATGACAACCACGAGCAGTACTTC.

The chain joins TRBV29-1 to TRBJ1-2; 10 bases line up with TRBD1. Trimming removed 7 bases from V and 0 bases from J; junction bases left unmatched: 8. The length of the CDR3 is 15 residues. CDR1 is SQVTM and CDR2 is ANQGSEA in the germline V gene. The DNA of the CDR3 is TGCAGCGGTGGGACAGGGGAGGCCTCTAACTATGGCTACACCTTC. Amino acids: CSGGTGEASNYGYTF.

J is TRBJ1-1 and V is TRBV3-1 (or the pseudogene TRBV3-2); 8 bases are a match to TRBD1. The CDR3 contains 16 residues. The junction had 4 bases not matched to a gene; V was cut back by 1 base and J by 0 bases. Per the germline V gene, CDR1 is LGHDT and CDR2 is YNNKEL (reference sequence). CDR3 loop: CASSQGRGPLNTEAFF. The CDR3 DNA reads TGTGCCAGCAGCCAAGGCAGGGGGCCACTGAACACTGAAGCTTTCTTT.

In regard to this clone: Other DNA sequences of this sample code for an identical CDR3. The chain recombines TRBV9 with TRBJ2-5; possibly TRBD2 for D (6 bases). The germline V gene has CDR1 SGDLS and CDR2 YYNGEE. CDR3 length: 13 residues. The V and J ends lost 0 bases and 3 bases respectively, with 6 bases between them. CDR3 nucleotides: TGTGCCAGCAGCGTAGGCGGGGAAGAGACCCAGTACTTC. Translated, it gives CASSVGGEETQYF.